This TCR beta chain was identified in a study of T cell responses to AZD1222 COVID-19 vaccine. Profiling relied on immunoSEQ multiplex PCR, and the TCRdb table lists in-frame clones only, not all of them. The data show around 120,000 clones, about 88% seen once. The V end lost 3 bases, the J end lost 5 bases, and 10 bases lay between the germline ends. The length of the CDR3 is 14 residues. CDR1 and CDR2 (germline): SGHAT, FQDESV (reference sequence). This clone came up once. This chain links TRBV11-1 with TRBJ2-2; possible D gene TRBD1, 6 bases. Sequenced here: peripheral blood, sampled on day 0 of AZD1222 vaccination. This receptor was taken from an adult in good health. Written as DNA, the CDR3 is TGTGCCAGCAGCTTCGTAGGGGGAACCGGGGAGCTGTTTTTT. Protein product: CASSFVGGTGELFF.